Each of the 2 T cell receptor beta chains below was sequenced from the same sample in a study of glioma-infiltrating T cells (dated by TCRdb to the mid-2010s). The data were produced on an Illumina MiSeq. The iRepertoire nested amplicon-rescue multiplex PCR (arm-PCR) platform was used to amplify TCR alpha and beta CDR3 regions from RNA. Starting from the raw public reads, TCRdb applied fastp trimming at Q25, assembled clones with MiXCR and retained in-frame beta chains. For every CDR3 protein sequence, its rows merge into one entry that carries the most common genes and DNA. In this sample the table shows around 170,000 distinct CDR3 sequences, under 55% of which occur a single time. Of the sample, over 4% falls within the top ten clones. Specimen: glioma tissue, nonneoplastic brain tissue, or PBMCs (not recorded which). The receptors come from a human donor with low-grade glioma or glioblastoma, undergoing nonglioma brain surgery, or in good health (not recorded which).

CDR3 sequence reads: CASSDPGQGGTDTQYF. The CDR3, as DNA: TGTGCCAGCAGTGACCCGGGACAGGGTGGAACAGATACGCAGTATTTT. This chain connects TRBV2 to TRBJ2-3; 9 bases agree with TRBD1. Trimming at V came to 3 bases and at J to 3 bases, leaving 7 bases not matched to a gene. Looked up from germline, CDR1 is SNHLY and CDR2 is FYNNEI. The CDR3 is 16 amino acids.

To note about this clonotype: This may be a read error, as it is one base from a much larger clone. As DNA, the CDR3 is TGTGCCAGCTCAGATTTAGACGGTAGCAATCAGCCCCAGCATTTT. Translation: CASSDLDGSNQPQHF. V and J are TRBV18 and TRBJ1-5, with D unresolved. Trimming removed 5 bases at V and 0 bases at J, with 11 bases between. Germline lookup yields CDR1 KGHSH and CDR2 LQKENI. The CDR3 is 15 amino acids.